This TCR beta chain was captured in a study of vaccination effects on CD4 cells after COVID-19. Sequencing was performed with immunoSEQ multiplex PCR; in TCRdb, only in-frame clones are kept and a portion is missing. The table lists 55,000 to 70,000 clones, around 81% of them singletons, with about 2.5% in the top ten. A remark on this clone: The antigen is undetermined.

Under the ViraFEST assay, PBMC were stimulated with viral peptide pools so that antigen-specific CD4+ T cells expanded. Sequencing was performed afterwards. Isolation of CD4+ T cells took place after about 10 days of culture. The CDR3 runs 16 residues. Germline CDR1 reads LGHNA; CDR2 reads YNFKEQ. V gave up 3 bases and J gave up 5 bases; unmatched junction bases: 10. The receptor was isolated from a human donor who received a COVID-19 vaccine. The gene calls are TRBV4-2 and TRBJ2-5, with 9 bases aligning to TRBD1. The sequencing here drew on CD4+ T cells from PBMCs cultured with HCoV-229E spike peptides, taken before COVID-19 vaccination. The CDR3 coding sequence is TGTGCCAGCAGCCACTCTCTGGACAGGGGCTGGGAGACCCAGTACTTC. It specifies CASSHSLDRGWETQYF.